Below, 18 T cell receptor beta chains from the same sample are listed, as sequenced in a study of T cells in Graves' hyperthyroidism and ophthalmopathy. RNA transcripts yielded amplified TCR beta CDR3 regions. When the TCR CDR3 underwent first-round RT-PCR, the HTBI primer set was used. TCRdb reprocessed the multiplex PCR reads with MiXCR, giving one entry per CDR3 protein. The profile shows about 600,000 distinct CDR3 sequences, approximately 15% of them singletons. The sample taken for sequencing was blood. The receptors were sampled from a young woman with Graves' ophthalmopathy.

This clonotype has a handful of counts. A junction end diverges from the germline sequence, so it may reflect a read error. V and J are TRBV4-3 and TRBJ2-3; 9 bases map to TRBD2. Germline V gene sequence: CDR1 LGHNA, CDR2 YSLEER. The CDR3 totals 17 residues. The CDR3 DNA reads as TGCGCCAGTAGCCAAAAGGGAGCGGGAGGCGGCACAGATACGCAGTATTTT. Amino acid sequence: CASSQKGAGGGTDTQYF.

At least ten counts were recorded for this clonotype. The chain is built from TRBV6-2 or TRBV6-3 and TRBJ2-5, with TRBD1 identical over 7 bases. V was pared by 6 bases and J by 1 base, with 8 bases of the junction left unmatched. CDR1 is MNHEY and CDR2 is SVGEGT in the germline V gene. The CDR3 is 15 residues long. Written as DNA, the CDR3 is TGTGCCAGCAGAACCCGACAGGGTGGCCAAGAGACCCAGTACTTC. Translation: CASRTRQGGQETQYF.

Ten or more counts support this clonotype. The chain employs TRBV20-1 and TRBJ2-3; TRBD2 might be the D (6 bases). This CDR3 is 18 amino acids long. Looked up from germline, CDR1 is DFQATT and CDR2 is SNEGSKA (reference sequence). V gave up 2 bases and J gave up 2 bases, with 23 bases separating them. CDR3 loop: CSARRPWIAGWYTDTQYF. The CDR3 DNA follows: TGCAGTGCTAGACGACCGTGGATTGCGGGGTGGTACACAGATACGCAGTATTTT.

At least ten counts were recorded for this clonotype. The gene calls are TRBV28 and TRBJ2-7, with 9 nucleotides matching TRBD1. The trim removed 2 bases at V and 1 base at J, leaving 9 bases unmatched. The CDR3 length is 17 residues. Germline CDR1 is MDHEN and CDR2 is SYDVKM. As DNA, the CDR3 is TGTGCCAGCAGTTTAGATGTGACCGGGACAGGGTCCTACGAGCAGTACTTC. As protein: CASSLDVTGTGSYEQYF.

This chain connects TRBV27 to TRBJ2-5, with 10 nucleotides matching TRBD1. From germline, CDR1 is MNHEY and CDR2 SMNVEV (reference sequence). The CDR3 is made up of 17 amino acids. The V gene end was trimmed by 3 bases and the J gene end by 5 bases; junction bases not matched to a gene: 12. Here the CDR3 DNA reads TGTGCCAGCAGTTTCCGACAGGGGGCGTTTCACGGGGAGACCCAGTACTTC. Translated: CASSFRQGAFHGETQYF.

For the CDR3, the DNA is TGTGCCAGTAGTATTGCAGGGCTCTATGGCTACACCTTC. Translated: CASSIAGLYGYTF. The chain joins TRBV19 to TRBJ1-2; perhaps TRBD1 as D (5 bases). The CDR3 is 13 amino acids. V lost 3 bases and J lost 4, with 9 bases in between. Germline assignment: CDR1 LNHDA and CDR2 SQIVND (reference sequence).

This sequence joins TRBV19 and TRBJ2-2, with 10 positions matching TRBD2. The CDR3 is 19 amino acids. The germline gives CDR1 LNHDA, CDR2 SQIVND (reference sequence). Losses at the gene ends were 0 bases for V and 4 bases for J; bases not matched to a gene: 11. The CDR3 bases are TGTGCCAGTAGTATAGATTCCCTAGCGGGAGCCGGGGGCACCGGGGAGCTGTTTTTT. Its translation is CASSIDSLAGAGGTGELFF.

The chain combines TRBV29-1 with TRBJ1-1, with D possibly matching TRBD1 (6 bases). This CDR3 has 12 residues. The germline V gene has CDR1 SQVTM and CDR2 ANQGSEA. The CDR3 coding sequence is TGCAGAGCGGGACACCTGAACACTGAAGCTTTCTTT. Protein sequence: CRAGHLNTEAFF.

V gene TRBV4-1 combines with J gene TRBJ2-1, with 12 positions matching TRBD2. This CDR3 region has 19 residues. CDR1 is MGHRA and CDR2 is YSYEKL in the germline V gene. The J segment lost 0 bases and the V segment lost 1 base, leaving 7 bases of the junction unmatched. CDR3: CASSQATSGSTPSYNEQFF. DNA for the CDR3: TGCGCCAGCAGCCAAGCGACTAGCGGGAGTACTCCCTCCTACAATGAGCAGTTCTTC.

This clonotype was seen at least ten times. The V call is TRBV28, the J call TRBJ2-5, with 8 positions matching TRBD1. This CDR3 has 15 amino acids. CDR1 is MDHEN and CDR2 is SYDVKM in the germline V gene. The trim removed 5 bases at V and 4 bases at J, leaving 9 bases unmatched. Written as DNA, the CDR3 is TGTGCCAGCAGTCCTCTAGCGCAGGGGGCAGAGACCCAGTACTTC. This sequence encodes CASSPLAQGAETQYF.

This clonotype came up a few times. This chain links TRBV4-1 with TRBJ2-1; D unresolved. This CDR3 region has 13 residues. Germline-derived CDR1 and CDR2 are MGHRA and YSYEKL. Trimming took off 0 bases at V and 9 bases at J, with 9 bases between the two ends. The CDR3 nucleotides are TGCGCCAGCAGCCAAGATAGAAGGACTGAGCAGTTCTTC. Its translation: CASSQDRRTEQFF.

This clonotype was recorded many times. The genes are TRBV6-1 and TRBJ2-5; D unresolved. Germline CDR1 is MNHNS and CDR2 is SASEGT. Trimming cost V 6 bases and J 3 bases, with 8 bases left between them. This CDR3 is built from 12 residues. The CDR3 DNA follows: TGTGCCAGCAGGGCCGTCGAAGAGACCCAGTACTTC. Translation gives CASRAVEETQYF.

This clonotype was seen only a few times. The V gene is TRBV20-1, the J gene TRBJ2-1; 8 bases agree with TRBD1. The germline V gene encodes CDR1 DFQATT and CDR2 SNEGSKA (reference sequence). Germline trimming cut 1 base from V and 3 bases from J; bases unmatched to any gene: 14. The CDR3 loop spans 18 amino acids. The DNA for the CDR3 is TGCAGTGCTAGAGTTGGCAGGGGGCATACCGGCCTCTACAATGAGCAGTTCTTC. Translated, it gives CSARVGRGHTGLYNEQFF.

This clonotype was detected only a few times. A much larger clone differs from this one at a single base, so this may be a read error. V and J are TRBV11-2 and TRBJ2-7, with 8 bases lining up with TRBD1. The CDR3 sequence is 16 residues long. CDR1 and CDR2 from the germline V gene are SGHAT and FQNNGV. Here the CDR3 DNA reads TGTGCCAACAGCCCCCGTCGGGACAGGCGATCCTACGAGCAGTACTTC. It yields the protein CANSPRRDRRSYEQYF.

This clonotype was recorded many times. The chain uses TRBV6-1 and TRBJ1-5, with a weak D call TRBD1 (5 bases). The V gene's germline CDR1 is MNHNS and CDR2 SASEGT. Trimming took 7 bases from V and 8 from J, leaving 18 bases between them. The CDR3 length is 14 residues. Here the CDR3 DNA reads TGTGCCAGCAACCCCGGGACCGGGATTGAGCCCCAGCATTTT. It codes for CASNPGTGIEPQHF.

This clonotype was detected ten times or more. The genes are TRBV11-3 and TRBJ1-3, with TRBD1 as a possible D gene (6 bases). Per germline, CDR1 SGHNT and CDR2 YENEEA. The V end was cut by 2 bases, the J end by 2 bases, with 10 bases between. This CDR3 region has 15 residues. The CDR3 DNA sequence: TGTGCCAGCAGCTTAAGCTGGGGGCCTGGAAACACCATATATTTT. The encoded protein is CASSLSWGPGNTIYF.

This clonotype was found many times. The chain is built from TRBV5-6 and TRBJ2-7; D is ambiguous. The germline V gene has CDR1 SGHDT and CDR2 YYEEEE. Trimming removed 0 bases from V and 3 bases from J, with 10 bases in between. The CDR3 totals 14 residues. CDR3: CASSLAPENYEQYF. The CDR3 nucleotides are TGTGCCAGCAGCTTGGCCCCCGAAAACTACGAGCAGTACTTC.

This clonotype was detected many times. The chain recombines TRBV20-1 with TRBJ2-5; a weak D match, TRBD2 (6 bases). CDR3 size: 14 residues. Trimming shortened V by 0 bases and J by 5 bases, and 13 bases separated the two germline ends. Germline assignment: CDR1 DFQATT and CDR2 SNEGSKA (reference sequence). DNA for the CDR3: TGCAGTGCTAGAGATCGGACGACTAGGGAGACCCAGTACTTC. It translates to CSARDRTTRETQYF.